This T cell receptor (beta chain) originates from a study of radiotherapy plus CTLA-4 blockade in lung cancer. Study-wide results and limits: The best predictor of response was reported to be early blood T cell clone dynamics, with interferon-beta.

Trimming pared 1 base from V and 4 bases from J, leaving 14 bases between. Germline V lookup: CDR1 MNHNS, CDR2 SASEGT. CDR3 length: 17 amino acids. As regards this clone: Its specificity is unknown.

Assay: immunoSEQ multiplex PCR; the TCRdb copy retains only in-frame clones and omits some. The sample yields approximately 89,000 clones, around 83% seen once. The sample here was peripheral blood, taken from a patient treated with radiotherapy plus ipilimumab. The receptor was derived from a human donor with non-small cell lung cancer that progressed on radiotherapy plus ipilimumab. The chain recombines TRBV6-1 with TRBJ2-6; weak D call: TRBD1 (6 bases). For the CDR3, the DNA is TGTGCCAGCAGTGAAGAAACAGGGTCTTCGGGGGCCAACGTCCTGACTTTC. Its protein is CASSEETGSSGANVLTF.